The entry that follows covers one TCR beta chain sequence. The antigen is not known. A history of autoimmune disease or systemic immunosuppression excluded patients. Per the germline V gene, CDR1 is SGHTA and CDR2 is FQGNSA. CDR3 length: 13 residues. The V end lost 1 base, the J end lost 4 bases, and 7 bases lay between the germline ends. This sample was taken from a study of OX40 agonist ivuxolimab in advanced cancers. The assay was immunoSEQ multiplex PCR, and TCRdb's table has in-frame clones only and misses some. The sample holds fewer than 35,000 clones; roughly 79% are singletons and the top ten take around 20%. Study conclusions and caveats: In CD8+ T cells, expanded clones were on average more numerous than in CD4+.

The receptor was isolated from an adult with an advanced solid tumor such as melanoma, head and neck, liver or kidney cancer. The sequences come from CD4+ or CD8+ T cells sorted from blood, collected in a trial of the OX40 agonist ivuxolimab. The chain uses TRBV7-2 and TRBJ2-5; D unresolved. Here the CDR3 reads CASSLERRETQYF. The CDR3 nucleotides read TGTGCCAGCAGCTTAGAACGGCGAGAGACCCAGTACTTC.